The next 7 T cell receptor beta chains were all read from a single sample in a study of blood T cell repertoires in COVID-19. Repertoires were generated with immunoSEQ multiplex PCR, while TCRdb's copy carries only in-frame clones and drops some. In the table there are about 180,000 clones, approximately 88% of which are singletons. Material: peripheral blood. The receptors were gathered from a woman aged 60-75 years with acute or convalescent COVID-19.

This chain links TRBV3-1 (or the pseudogene TRBV3-2) with TRBJ1-6; 7 positions match TRBD1. The CDR3 consists of 15 residues. V shed 7 bases and J 5 bases; nucleotides not matched to a gene: 8. Per germline, CDR1 LGHDT and CDR2 YNNKEL (reference sequence). DNA for the CDR3: TGTGCCAGCACCTATGATGACAGGGATAATTCACCCCTCCACTTT. Residues: CASTYDDRDNSPLHF.

This clone appeared a few times. The rearrangement uses TRBV11-3 and TRBJ2-1; 7 bases agree with TRBD2. CDR1 and CDR2 (germline): SGHNT, YENEEA. This CDR3 has 16 residues. V lost 1 base, J lost 5 bases, and 8 bases stayed unmatched. CDR3 nucleotides: TGTGCCAGCAGCTTAGGGGGGAGGGGAGGGCACAATGAGCAGTTCTTC. Its translation: CASSLGGRGGHNEQFF.

The count of this clone is one. CDR3 nucleotides: TGCGCCAGCAGCTTGACAGGGGATTTTACTAATGAAAAACTGTTTTTT. This codes for CASSLTGDFTNEKLFF. The genes are TRBV5-1 and TRBJ1-4; 7 positions agree with TRBD1. CDR3 length: 16 residues. Looked up from germline, CDR1 is SGHRS and CDR2 is YFSETQ. The V gene end was trimmed by 1 base and the J gene end by 2 bases; junction bases not matched to a gene: 5. The variable domain in full, with the rest retrieved from reference TRBV5-1 and TRBJ1-4, is KAGVTQTPRYLIKTRGQQVTLSCSPISGHRSVSWYQQTPGQGLQFLFEYFSETQRNKGNFPGRFSGRQFSNSRSEMNVSTLELGDSALYLCASSLTGDFTNEKLFFGSGTQLSVL.

V usage is TRBV15 and J usage is TRBJ2-1, with 8 bases that match TRBD1. CDR3 length: 16 residues. Germline V gene data show CDR1 as LNHNV and CDR2 as YYDKDF (reference sequence). Losses at the gene ends were 8 bases for V and 4 bases for J; bases not matched to a gene: 13. For the CDR3, the DNA is TGTGCCACCCGACAGGGGTCCCAGGCAGGGTACAATGAGCAGTTCTTC. Translated, it gives CATRQGSQAGYNEQFF.

The chain joins TRBV5-1 to TRBJ1-5; D perhaps matches TRBD1 (6 bases). The CDR3 length is 14 residues. Germline CDR1 SGHRS, CDR2 YFSETQ. V was cut by 4 bases and J by 3 bases, with 11 bases left in between. CDR3 in DNA: TGCGCCAGCAGCCCCGGACAGAACAATCAGCCCCAGCATTTT. Protein: CASSPGQNNQPQHF.

This chain uses TRBV28 with TRBJ1-4, with 7 bases matching TRBD1. The germline V gene encodes CDR1 MDHEN and CDR2 SYDVKM. The ends lost 2 bases at V and 7 bases at J; junction bases unmatched: 4. This CDR3 contains 14 residues. The CDR3 reads CASSLRAGGEKLFF. CDR3 nucleotides: TGTGCCAGCAGTTTACGGGCAGGGGGTGAAAAACTGTTTTTT.

The CDR3 is CASSLGGDNEQFF. CDR3 DNA sequence: TGCGCCAGCAGCTTGGGCGGGGACAATGAGCAGTTCTTC. The chain has TRBV5-1 and TRBJ2-1, with TRBD2 as a possible D gene (6 bases). The germline V gene encodes CDR1 SGHRS and CDR2 YFSETQ. V was clipped by 0 bases and J by 5 bases, with 6 bases between them. The CDR3 length is 13 residues. The whole variable domain, filled in from reference TRBV5-1 and TRBJ2-1, reads KAGVTQTPRYLIKTRGQQVTLSCSPISGHRSVSWYQQTPGQGLQFLFEYFSETQRNKGNFPGRFSGRQFSNSRSEMNVSTLELGDSALYLCASSLGGDNEQFFGPGTRLTVL.